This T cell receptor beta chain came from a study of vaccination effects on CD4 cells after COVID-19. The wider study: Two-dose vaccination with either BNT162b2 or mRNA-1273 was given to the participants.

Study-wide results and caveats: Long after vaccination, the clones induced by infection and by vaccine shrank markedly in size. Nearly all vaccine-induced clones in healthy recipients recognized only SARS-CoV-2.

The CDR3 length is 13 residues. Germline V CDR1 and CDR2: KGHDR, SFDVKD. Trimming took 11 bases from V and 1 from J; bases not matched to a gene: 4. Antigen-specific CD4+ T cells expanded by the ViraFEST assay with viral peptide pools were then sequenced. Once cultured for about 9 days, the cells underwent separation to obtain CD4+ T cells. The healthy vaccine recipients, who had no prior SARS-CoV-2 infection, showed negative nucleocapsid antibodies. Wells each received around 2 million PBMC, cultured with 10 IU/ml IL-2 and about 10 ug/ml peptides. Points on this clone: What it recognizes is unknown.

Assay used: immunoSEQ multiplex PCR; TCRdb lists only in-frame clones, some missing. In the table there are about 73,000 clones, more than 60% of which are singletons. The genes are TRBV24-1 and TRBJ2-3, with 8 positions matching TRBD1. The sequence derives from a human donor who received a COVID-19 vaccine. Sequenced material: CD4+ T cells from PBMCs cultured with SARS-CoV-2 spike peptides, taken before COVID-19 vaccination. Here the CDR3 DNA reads TGTGCCATTCGGACAGGGCGCACAGATACGCAGTATTTT. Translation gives CAIRTGRTDTQYF.